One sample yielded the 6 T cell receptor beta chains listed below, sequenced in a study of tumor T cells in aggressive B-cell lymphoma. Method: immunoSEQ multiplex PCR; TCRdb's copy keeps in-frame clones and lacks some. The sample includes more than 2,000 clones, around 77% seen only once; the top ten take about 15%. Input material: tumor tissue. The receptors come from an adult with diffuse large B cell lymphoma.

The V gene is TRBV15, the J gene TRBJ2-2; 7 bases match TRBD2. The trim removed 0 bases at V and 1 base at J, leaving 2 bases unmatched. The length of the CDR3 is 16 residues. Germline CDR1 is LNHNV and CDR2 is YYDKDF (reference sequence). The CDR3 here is CATSRERGRNTGELFF. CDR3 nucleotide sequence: TGTGCCACCAGCAGAGAGCGGGGGAGGAACACCGGGGAGCTGTTTTTT.

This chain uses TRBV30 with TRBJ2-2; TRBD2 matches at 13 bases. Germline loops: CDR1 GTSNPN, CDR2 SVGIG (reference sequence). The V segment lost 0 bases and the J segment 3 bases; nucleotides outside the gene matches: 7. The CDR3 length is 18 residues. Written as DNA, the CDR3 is TGTGCCTGGAGTGTTACCAGACTAGCGGGGGGACACACCGGGGAGCTGTTTTTT. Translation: CAWSVTRLAGGHTGELFF.

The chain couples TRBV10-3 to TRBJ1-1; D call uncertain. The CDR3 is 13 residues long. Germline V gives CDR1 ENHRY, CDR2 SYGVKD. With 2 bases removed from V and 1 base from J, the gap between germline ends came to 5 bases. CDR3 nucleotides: TGTGCCATCAGTGAGGGCAGGAACACTGAAGCTTTCTTT. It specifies CAISEGRNTEAFF.

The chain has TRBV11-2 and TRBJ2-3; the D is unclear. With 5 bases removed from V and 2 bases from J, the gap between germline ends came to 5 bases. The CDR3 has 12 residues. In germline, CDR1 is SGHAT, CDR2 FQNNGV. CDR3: CASSLSTDTQYF. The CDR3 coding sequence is TGTGCCAGCAGCCTCTCCACAGATACGCAGTATTTT. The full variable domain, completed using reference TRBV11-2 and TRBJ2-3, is EAGVAQSPRYKIIEKRQSVAFWCNPISGHATLYWYQQILGQGPKLLIQFQNNGVVDDSQLPKDRFSAERLKGVDSTLKIQPAKLEDSAVYLCASSLSTDTQYFGPGTRLTVL.

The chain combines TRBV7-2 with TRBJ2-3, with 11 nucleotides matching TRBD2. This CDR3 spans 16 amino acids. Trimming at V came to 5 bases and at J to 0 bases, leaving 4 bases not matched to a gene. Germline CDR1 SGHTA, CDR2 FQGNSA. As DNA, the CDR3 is TGTGCCAGCAGCCGTAGCGGGGGGGGAAGCACAGATACGCAGTATTTT. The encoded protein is CASSRSGGGSTDTQYF.

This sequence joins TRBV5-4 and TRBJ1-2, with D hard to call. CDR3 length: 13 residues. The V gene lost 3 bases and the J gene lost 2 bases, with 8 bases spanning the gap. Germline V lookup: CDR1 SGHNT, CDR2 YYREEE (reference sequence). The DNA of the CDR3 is TGTGCCAGCAGCTCCGAGATCAACTATGGCTACACCTTC. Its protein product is CASSSEINYGYTF.